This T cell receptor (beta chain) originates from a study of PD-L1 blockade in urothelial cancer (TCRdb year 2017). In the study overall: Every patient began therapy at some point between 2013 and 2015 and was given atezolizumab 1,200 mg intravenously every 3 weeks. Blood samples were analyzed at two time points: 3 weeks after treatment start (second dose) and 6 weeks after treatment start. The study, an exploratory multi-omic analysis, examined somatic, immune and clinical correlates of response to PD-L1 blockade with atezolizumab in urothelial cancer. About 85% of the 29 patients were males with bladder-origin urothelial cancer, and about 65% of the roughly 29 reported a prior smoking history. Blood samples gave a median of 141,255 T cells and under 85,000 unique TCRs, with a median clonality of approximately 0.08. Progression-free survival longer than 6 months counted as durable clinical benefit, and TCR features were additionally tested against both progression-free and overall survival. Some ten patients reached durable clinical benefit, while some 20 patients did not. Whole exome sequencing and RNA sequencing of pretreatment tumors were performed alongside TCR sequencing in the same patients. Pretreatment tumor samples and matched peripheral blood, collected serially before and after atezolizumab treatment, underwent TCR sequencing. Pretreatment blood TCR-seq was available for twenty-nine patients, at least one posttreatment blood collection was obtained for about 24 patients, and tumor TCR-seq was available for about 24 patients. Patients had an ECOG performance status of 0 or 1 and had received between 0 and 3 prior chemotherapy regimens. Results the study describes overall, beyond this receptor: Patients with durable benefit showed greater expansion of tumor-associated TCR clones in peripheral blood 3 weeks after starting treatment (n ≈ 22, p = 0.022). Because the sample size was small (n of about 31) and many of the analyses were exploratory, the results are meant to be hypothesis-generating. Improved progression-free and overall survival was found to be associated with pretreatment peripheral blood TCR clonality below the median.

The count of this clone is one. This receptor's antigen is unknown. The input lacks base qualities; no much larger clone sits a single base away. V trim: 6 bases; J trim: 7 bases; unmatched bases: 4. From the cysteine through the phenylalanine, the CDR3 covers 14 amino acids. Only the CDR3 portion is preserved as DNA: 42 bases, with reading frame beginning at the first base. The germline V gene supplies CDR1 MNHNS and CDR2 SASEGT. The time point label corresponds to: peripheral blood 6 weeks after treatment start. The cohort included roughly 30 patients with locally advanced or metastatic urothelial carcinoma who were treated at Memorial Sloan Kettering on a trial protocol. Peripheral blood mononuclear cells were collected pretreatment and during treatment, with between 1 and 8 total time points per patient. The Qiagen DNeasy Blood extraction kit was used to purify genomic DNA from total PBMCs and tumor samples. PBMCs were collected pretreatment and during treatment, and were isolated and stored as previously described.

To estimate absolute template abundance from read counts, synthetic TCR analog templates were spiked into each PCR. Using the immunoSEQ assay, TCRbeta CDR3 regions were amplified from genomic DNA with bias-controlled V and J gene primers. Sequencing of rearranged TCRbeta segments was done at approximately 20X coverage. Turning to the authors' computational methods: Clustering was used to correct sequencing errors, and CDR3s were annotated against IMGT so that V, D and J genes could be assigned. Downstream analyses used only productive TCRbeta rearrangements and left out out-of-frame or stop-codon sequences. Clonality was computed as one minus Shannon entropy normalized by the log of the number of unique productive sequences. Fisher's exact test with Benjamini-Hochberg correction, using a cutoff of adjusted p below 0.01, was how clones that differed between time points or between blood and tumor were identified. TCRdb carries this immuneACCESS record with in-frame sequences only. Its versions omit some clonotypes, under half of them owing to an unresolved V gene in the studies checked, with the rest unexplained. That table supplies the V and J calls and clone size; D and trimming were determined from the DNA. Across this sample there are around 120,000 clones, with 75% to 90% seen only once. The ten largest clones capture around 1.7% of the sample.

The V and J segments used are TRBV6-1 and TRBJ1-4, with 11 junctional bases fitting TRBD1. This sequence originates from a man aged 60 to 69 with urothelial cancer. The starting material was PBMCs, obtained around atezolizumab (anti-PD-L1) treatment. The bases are TGTGCCAGCAGGGGGACAGGGGGAGGTGAAAAACTGTTTTTT. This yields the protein CASRGTGGGEKLFF.